This T cell receptor (beta chain) was identified in a study of CD8+ T cells in alopecia areata. Broader study findings: Lesional scalp, especially alopecia totalis/universalis, showed higher clonality than normal scalp.

About this clone itself: Antigen unknown.

This CDR3 has 17 residues. Germline CDR1 and CDR2: SGHTA and FQGNSA. V lost 4 bases and J lost 2; bases outside the gene matches: 7. After isolation, RNA underwent reverse transcription to generate cDNA as the sequencing template. The table came from immunoSEQ multiplex PCR; TCRdb's copy has only in-frame clones and leaves some out. The repertoire holds about 69,000 clones, with 55% to 65% as singletons. V gene TRBV7-2 combines with J gene TRBJ2-7; 14 bases fit TRBD2. This specimen consisted of CD8+ T cells sorted from blood, obtained at week 0. This receptor was identified in a human donor with alopecia areata. The CDR3 DNA reads TGTGCCAGCAGCTATCCGGGACTAGCGGGGGACGCCTACGAGCAGTACTTC. Translation gives CASSYPGLAGDAYEQYF. Full variable domain (outside the CDR3, taken from reference TRBV7-2 and TRBJ2-7): GAGVSQSPSNKVTEKGKDVELRCDPISGHTALYWYRQSLGQGLEFLIYFQGNSAPDKSGLPSDRFSAERTGGSVSTLTIQRTQQEDSAVYLCASSYPGLAGDAYEQYFGPGTRLTVT.